The 18 T cell receptor beta chains below come from one sample, sequenced in a study of cytomegalovirus exposure and HLA in healthy donors. Both 60 Vbeta primers and 13 Jbeta primers went into the PCR. Sequenced by immunoSEQ multiplex PCR; TCRdb stores in-frame clones only, minus some. The repertoire holds roughly 280,000 clones, under 80% seen once, with approximately 2.1% in the top ten. Sequencing was performed on PBMCs. The source of these receptors is a female donor in good health and CMV-seronegative.

This clone was seen only a few times. V and J are TRBV10-3 and TRBJ2-3; D gene unclear. The CDR3 consists of 19 residues. Trimming pared 0 bases from V and 0 bases from J, leaving 19 bases between. Per the germline V gene, CDR1 is ENHRY and CDR2 is SYGVKD. The CDR3 DNA follows: TGTGCCATCAGTGAGTCCGCGGCCAATGAGCCCTTCAGCACAGATACGCAGTATTTT. Protein sequence: CAISESAANEPFSTDTQYF.

This clone was found a few times. The chain combines TRBV18 with TRBJ2-7; possible D gene TRBD1, 5 bases. From germline, CDR1 is KGHSH and CDR2 LQKENI. This CDR3 spans 15 amino acids. The V gene lost 2 bases and the J gene lost 4 bases, with 15 bases spanning the gap. The CDR3 DNA sequence: TGTGCCAGCTCACCAAGGCTAGGCAGGGCGTACGAGCAGTACTTC. It yields the protein CASSPRLGRAYEQYF.

The chain uses TRBV7-3 and TRBJ2-1; 7 bases match TRBD1. V shed 5 bases and J 2 bases; nucleotides not matched to a gene: 6. Germline V lookup: CDR1 SGHTA, CDR2 FQGTGA. The CDR3 consists of 15 residues. CDR3 nucleotide sequence: TGTGCCAGCAGCCCTGACAGGGTGGCCTACAATGAGCAGTTCTTC. Translation: CASSPDRVAYNEQFF. The full variable domain, its missing parts supplied by reference TRBV7-3 and TRBJ2-1, is GAGVSQTPSNKVTEKGKYVELRCDPISGHTALYWYRQSLGQGPEFLIYFQGTGAADDSGLPNDRFFAVRPEGSVSTLKIQRTERGDSAVYLCASSPDRVAYNEQFFGPGTRLTVL.

This sequence joins TRBV5-1 and TRBJ2-1; TRBD2 is a possible D gene (6 bases). V was pared by 1 base and J by 5 bases, with 13 bases between. This CDR3 contains 15 residues. Germline values: CDR1 SGHRS, CDR2 YFSETQ. In nucleotides, the CDR3 is TGCGCCAGCAGCTTGTCCGGGGGAACCCACAATGAGCAGTTCTTC. Its protein product is CASSLSGGTHNEQFF.

Of note for this clone: The limits of the CDR3 on the DNA are not certain, so only TCRdb's listed CDR3 is given. This same CDR3 is encoded by further DNA sequences in the sample. This rearrangement joins TRBV30 to TRBJ1-3; TRBD1 was called by the table and not checked on the DNA. A total of 13 residues make up the CDR3, ends included. Germline V lookup: CDR1 GTSNPN, CDR2 SVGIG (reference sequence). The CDR3 sequence: CAWSVGNGNTIYF.

This rearrangement joins TRBV7-2 to TRBJ1-4; D is unresolved. CDR1 and CDR2 from the germline V gene are SGHTA and FQGNSA. With 5 bases removed from V and 7 bases from J, the gap between germline ends came to 17 bases. CDR3 length: 15 residues. CDR3: CASSPGGDYFEKLFF. CDR3 sequence (DNA): TGTGCCAGCAGCCCCGGAGGAGACTACTTTGAAAAACTGTTTTTT.

This clone was counted between two and nine times. The chain carries TRBV5-6 and TRBJ2-1, with TRBD2 identical over 9 bases. Germline CDR1 is SGHDT and CDR2 is YYEEEE. The V gene end was trimmed by 1 base and the J gene end by 5 bases; junction bases not matched to a gene: 13. The CDR3 is 18 residues long. CDR3 residues: CASSLSSWREGHNNEQFF. Written as DNA, the CDR3 is TGTGCCAGCAGCTTGAGTTCGTGGCGGGAGGGCCACAACAATGAGCAGTTCTTC.

The table lists this clone with a few counts. The genes are TRBV28 and TRBJ1-5, with D possibly being TRBD1 (6 bases). The CDR3 sequence is 14 residues long. The germline CDR1 and CDR2 sequences are MDHEN and SYDVKM. Deletions cut 7 bases from V and 5 bases from J, with 15 bases between. CDR3 sequence reads: CASIRTAVDQPQHF. CDR3 in DNA: TGTGCCAGCATTAGGACAGCAGTCGATCAGCCCCAGCATTTT.

The chain combines TRBV4-1 with TRBJ2-3, with 8 bases that match TRBD2. The CDR3 is 17 residues long. J was trimmed by 3 bases and V by 3 bases; bases with no gene match: 11. Germline loops: CDR1 MGHRA, CDR2 YSYEKL. The CDR3 bases are TGCGCCAGCAGCCATAGCAAAGCGGGGGCGGGGACAGATACGCAGTATTTT. The encoded protein is CASSHSKAGAGTDTQYF.

The genes are TRBV30 and TRBJ1-5; D is ambiguous. CDR1 is GTSNPN and CDR2 is SVGIG in the germline V gene (reference sequence). Deletions cut 8 bases from V and 7 bases from J, with 18 bases between. CDR3 length: 13 residues. This chain's CDR3 is CAGNRPGKQPQHF. The CDR3 DNA sequence: TGTGCCGGTAATAGGCCGGGTAAGCAGCCCCAGCATTTT. Supplemented by reference TRBV30 and TRBJ1-5, the full variable domain reads SQTIHQWPATLVQPVGSPLSLECTVEGTSNPNLYWYRQAAGRGLQLLFYSVGIGQISSEVPQNLSASRPQDRQFILSSKKLLLSDSGFYLCAGNRPGKQPQHFGDGTRLSIL.

This chain links TRBV9 with TRBJ2-1; 16 nucleotides align to TRBD2. Germline CDR1 and CDR2: SGDLS and YYNGEE. The CDR3 totals 21 residues. The trim removed 0 bases at V and 0 bases at J, leaving 9 bases unmatched. For the CDR3, the DNA is TGTGCCAGCAGCGTAGCCGTACCCGGGACTAGCGGGAGGGCCTCCTACAATGAGCAGTTCTTC. Amino acids: CASSVAVPGTSGRASYNEQFF.

The chain links TRBV28 to TRBJ1-2, with D tentatively TRBD1 (6 bases). Germline V gene data show CDR1 as MDHEN and CDR2 as SYDVKM. The CDR3 has 13 amino acids. V was clipped by 7 bases and J by 3 bases, with 12 bases between them. This CDR3 is CASTTGPYYGYTF. The CDR3 nucleotides read TGTGCCAGCACGACAGGTCCCTACTATGGCTACACCTTC.

The gene calls are TRBV19 and TRBJ1-5; D gene unclear. The CDR3 is 13 amino acids. Looked up from germline, CDR1 is LNHDA and CDR2 is SQIVND (reference sequence). The V and J ends lost 7 bases and 4 bases respectively, with 11 bases between them. CDR3 coding DNA: TGTGCCAGTAATGGGCAGGTAAATCAGCCCCAGCATTTT. Its protein product is CASNGQVNQPQHF.

The CDR3 DNA reads TGTGCCATCAGGGGGACTAGCGGACCCTACGAGCAGTACTTC. Amino acids: CAIRGTSGPYEQYF. The chain employs TRBV10-3 and TRBJ2-7; 11 bases are a match to TRBD2. The CDR3 totals 14 residues. Germline CDR1 ENHRY, CDR2 SYGVKD. V was clipped by 6 bases and J by 2 bases; unmatched bases: 3.

The chain carries TRBV27 and TRBJ2-1; 8 nucleotides line up with TRBD2. The CDR3 contains 17 residues. Germline V gene lookup returns CDR1 MNHEY and CDR2 SMNVEV (reference sequence). V was pared by 2 bases and J by 9 bases, with 15 bases of the junction left unmatched. CDR3 residues: CASSLTGLVWGLGEQFF. The DNA of the CDR3 is TGTGCCAGCAGTTTAACGGGACTAGTATGGGGGCTCGGTGAGCAGTTCTTC.

V is TRBV2 and J is TRBJ2-7, with 11 nucleotides matching TRBD2. With V trimmed by 5 bases and J by 2 bases, 11 bases remained unmatched. CDR1 and CDR2 from the germline V gene are SNHLY and FYNNEI. This CDR3 has 17 residues. CDR3 DNA sequence: TGTGCCAGCAGTCTAGCGGGAGGCCCCCCTATCCCCTACGAGCAGTACTTC. Translation gives CASSLAGGPPIPYEQYF.

The V and J genes are TRBV28 and TRBJ2-7, with a weak D call TRBD1 (6 bases). Germline loops: CDR1 MDHEN, CDR2 SYDVKM. The CDR3 is made up of 14 amino acids. V lost 4 bases and J lost 3, with 13 bases in between. CDR3 sequence reads: CASSSLDSHYEQYF. The CDR3 nucleotides read TGTGCCAGCAGTTCCCTGGACAGCCACTACGAGCAGTACTTC.

The CDR3 DNA reads TGTGCCAGCAGCGGGGGAGGGAAGGTGTCCGGAAACACCATATATTTT. It encodes CASSGGGKVSGNTIYF. This chain uses TRBV9 with TRBJ1-3; D is unclear. Trimming removed 3 bases at V and 4 bases at J, with 17 bases between. This CDR3 is built from 16 residues. Looked up from germline, CDR1 is SGDLS and CDR2 is YYNGEE.